This paragraph covers one T cell receptor beta chain sequence. Its target antigen remains unknown. Base qualities are not recorded, but no much larger clone differs from it by a single base. These data belong to a study of blood T cell repertoires in COVID-19 (dated by TCRdb to the early 2020s). With regard to the full study: The collaborator samples originated in the United States, Italy and Spain and spanned the acute and convalescent phases of COVID-19. HLA class I and class II types, where available, came from metadata supplied by the sample provider rather than from assay-based typing. The repertoires were released in a freely available public database intended as a resource for research on the immune response to SARS-CoV-2. Deeply sampled blood TCRbeta repertoires from subjects exposed to, actively infected with, or recovered from COVID-19 were included in the dataset. The samples were drawn from the first 160 participants of the ongoing ImmuneRACE study and from 1,200 or so subjects provided by 6 global collaborators. The sample metadata nearly always contained a de-identified subject ID, COVID-19 status, age in years and sex. The material from the prospective study consisted of cDNA or gDNA derived from T cells, B-cell-depleted T cells, or PBMCs. Overall results and qualifications from the work: Clinical and demographic metadata were provided uncurated, with the amount varying by source and participant.

V is cut by 6 bases and J by 4 bases, and the space between the germline ends is 13 bases. The CDR3 goes from the cysteine to the phenylalanine over 15 residues. Solely the CDR3 DNA is kept, with 45 bases framed from the first base. CDR1 and CDR2, per the germline V gene, are MNHEY and SVGAGI. Each collaborating institution followed its own protocols to collect whole blood in K2EDTA tubes. For TCRbeta analysis, collaborators shipped samples as frozen whole blood, isolated PBMCs, or DNA extracted from either of those sample types. The immunoSEQ Assay, a bias-controlled multiplex PCR, was used to amplify TCRbeta CDR3 regions from genomic DNA. As for the original processing: The number of nucleated cells in each sample was estimated by amplification of reference gene primers within the assay. To quantify the absolute abundance of each unique TCRbeta CDR3 rearrangement, sequence reads were collapsed and filtered. For each sample, productive Simpson clonality was calculated as the square root of Simpson's diversity index across productive rearrangements. The table comes from immuneACCESS by way of TCRdb, which keeps in-frame sequences with V and J called. Part of the clones is missing from these tables; in studies checked, under half for an unresolved V gene and the rest for unknown reasons. V and J calls and clone size are those listed in that table; D and trimming were worked out from the DNA. The sample table shows 45,000 to 55,000 clones, and around 84% are seen once. The ten largest clonotypes hold over 25% of the sample.

This sequence uses TRBV6-5 and TRBJ2-6; the D gene is not confidently resolved. The sequenced sample was peripheral blood. This sequence was found in a human donor in a cohort sampled during active COVID-19. The nucleotides read TGTGCCAGCAGCCGCTTGGGCGACGGGGCCAACGTCCTGACTTTC. It translates to CASSRLGDGANVLTF.